This T cell receptor beta chain was sequenced in a study of shared clonotypes between healthy human individuals. V lost 0 bases, J lost 2 bases, and 12 bases lay in between. Germline V gene data show CDR1 as SGHRS and CDR2 as YFSETQ. CDR3 length: 16 residues. Replicate PCRs for sorted subsets used roughly 200 ng DNA; this equaled about 30,000 T cell genomes. Assay: immunoSEQ multiplex PCR; the TCRdb copy retains only in-frame clones and omits some. Of over 2,000,000 clones listed, about 93% are singletons. Only CD45RO-negative cells positively selected for CCR7 counted as naive CD8 cells, so terminally differentiated effector memory CD45RA+ cells were excluded. Donors had no recently reported acute infections or vaccinations and were HIV-negative.

The source of this sequence is a man in his late teens or twenties in good health. Some clones in this sample may be carry-over from other donors' samples. The V call is TRBV5-1, the J call TRBJ1-5, with TRBD1 as a possible D gene (5 bases). Sequencing was carried out using naive CD8+ T cells from PBMCs. Here the CDR3 reads CASSLEGRARNQPQHF. The CDR3 DNA reads TGCGCCAGCAGCTTGGAGGGCAGGGCCCGCAATCAGCCCCAGCATTTT.